This T cell receptor beta chain was identified in a study of blood T cells in healthy people across ages. The CDR3 totals 15 residues. V was shortened by 4 bases and J by 0 bases, with 10 bases between the two germline ends. Germline assignment: CDR1 LGHDT and CDR2 YNNKEL (reference sequence). The use of a sample-barcoded 5' primer and a J-beta primer mix characterized a second PCR of 7 to 11 cycles. TCRdb reanalysed the 5' RACE reads using MiXCR and keeps one entry per CDR3 protein. Among around 750,000 distinct CDR3 sequences listed, about 53% were seen once. Sample: blood. The origin of this receptor is a man aged 80 or over in good health. This sequence joins TRBV3-1 and TRBJ2-4; tentative D call: TRBD2 (6 bases). Written as DNA, the CDR3 is TGTGCCAGCAGCCCCGGAGGGCCAGCCAAAAACATTCAGTACTTC. This encodes CASSPGGPAKNIQYF.